This passage covers 21 T cell receptor beta chains from one sample sequenced in a study of shared clonotypes between healthy human individuals. Some clones are missing from TCRdb's copy, which holds only in-frame ones; the method was immunoSEQ multiplex PCR. Counted here are over 400,000 clones, 70% to 80% occurring once; the ten biggest clones make up more than 10%. Sequencing input: PBMCs. The receptor set was obtained from a woman aged 40 to 49 in good health. Some clones in this sample may be carry-over from other donors' samples.

Only a few counts were recorded for this clone. The V call is TRBV19, the J call TRBJ1-3; possible D gene TRBD1, 5 bases. The germline CDR1 and CDR2 sequences are LNHDA and SQIVND (reference sequence). V lost 3 bases, J lost 0 bases, and 6 bases lay in between. This CDR3 is 14 amino acids long. The CDR3 loop reads CASSMGDSGNTIYF. Here the CDR3 DNA reads TGTGCCAGTAGTATGGGGGACTCTGGAAACACCATATATTTT.

The V call is TRBV29-1, the J call TRBJ2-1; D uncertain. Germline loops: CDR1 SQVTM, CDR2 ANQGSEA. The V and J ends lost 7 bases and 2 bases respectively, with 9 bases between them. The CDR3 sequence is 12 residues long. CDR3 sequence (DNA): TGCAGCGCTAAGACACCCTACAATGAGCAGTTCTTC. Protein sequence: CSAKTPYNEQFF.

V and J are TRBV5-8 and TRBJ2-2; 7 positions agree with TRBD1. There are 15 residues in the CDR3. With 4 bases clipped from V and 4 bases from J, the junction kept 7 bases outside the gene matches. Germline V gene data show CDR1 as SGHTS and CDR2 as YDEGEE. CDR3 DNA sequence: TGTGCCAGCAGCGACAGGGCTCGTTTCACCGGGGAGCTGTTTTTT. Its protein product is CASSDRARFTGELFF.

The rearrangement links TRBV25-1 to TRBJ2-6; D unclear. The CDR3 length is 12 residues. CDR1 is MGHDK and CDR2 is SYGVNS in the germline V gene. Trimming shortened V by 3 bases and J by 4 bases, and 1 base separated the two germline ends. CDR3 region: CASSEGANVLTF. DNA for the CDR3: TGTGCCAGCAGTGAGGGGGCCAACGTCCTGACTTTC.

This clone was counted at least ten times. The gene calls are TRBV28 and TRBJ1-1; D uncertain. Per germline, CDR1 MDHEN and CDR2 SYDVKM. The CDR3 runs to 10 residues. The V end was cut by 5 bases, the J end by 11 bases, with 9 bases between. The CDR3 is CASSKARAFF. CDR3 nucleotides: TGTGCCAGCAGTAAAGCTAGGGCTTTCTTT.

As for this clone: The junction departs from the called germline gene at one end, perhaps through a read error. V is TRBV19 and J is TRBJ1-1, with D possibly being TRBD1 (5 bases). From germline, CDR1 is LNHDA and CDR2 SQIVND (reference sequence). The CDR3 has 13 amino acids. CDR3 amino acids: CASSMGHGAVEHF. For the CDR3, the DNA is TGTGCCAGTAGTATGGGTCATGGGGCAGTAGAACACTTT.

The chain has TRBV18 and TRBJ2-1; TRBD1 agrees at 11 bases. The V segment lost 0 bases and the J segment 5 bases; nucleotides outside the gene matches: 3. The CDR3 runs to 16 residues. In germline, CDR1 is KGHSH, CDR2 LQKENI. CDR3 amino acids: CASSPPRDRGNNEQFF. In DNA form, the CDR3 reads TGTGCCAGCTCACCACCTCGGGACAGGGGGAACAATGAGCAGTTCTTC.

V usage is TRBV19 and J usage is TRBJ2-1; 8 bases line up with TRBD2. From germline, CDR1 is LNHDA and CDR2 SQIVND (reference sequence). With 6 bases clipped from V and 7 bases from J, the junction kept 14 bases outside the gene matches. The CDR3 is made up of 16 amino acids. In nucleotides, the CDR3 is TGTGCCAGTAGGCCCCCCCAGCGGGAGTACGTTAATGAGCAGTTCTTC. Protein sequence: CASRPPQREYVNEQFF.

J is TRBJ2-1 and V is TRBV7-6; D perhaps matches TRBD1 (5 bases). This CDR3 region has 17 residues. Trimming left V 0 bases short and J 6 bases short, with 18 bases between. Per germline, CDR1 SGHVS and CDR2 FNYEAQ. DNA of the CDR3: TGTGCCAGCAGCTTAGCGCTAAGGGCAGGGCATGGCAATGAGCAGTTCTTC. Protein product: CASSLALRAGHGNEQFF. The full variable domain, in which reference TRBV7-6 and TRBJ2-1 provide the parts outside the CDR3, is GAGVSQSPRYKVTKRGQDVALRCDPISGHVSLYWYRQALGQGPEFLTYFNYEAQQDKSGLPNDRFSAERPEGSISTLTIQRTEQRDSAMYRCASSLALRAGHGNEQFFGPGTRLTVL.

CDR3 sequence: CASNPPPANYGYTF. DNA of the CDR3: TGTGCCAGCAATCCCCCTCCAGCTAACTATGGCTACACCTTC. The chain couples TRBV28 to TRBJ1-2, with D hard to call. The CDR3 covers 14 residues. V lost 7 bases to trimming and J lost 0 bases, with 12 bases between them. From germline, CDR1 is MDHEN and CDR2 SYDVKM.

The chain uses TRBV6-1 and TRBJ2-1, with D perhaps TRBD2 (6 bases). V was trimmed by 2 bases and J by 1 base, leaving 9 bases between them. CDR3 size: 15 residues. Germline loops: CDR1 MNHNS, CDR2 SASEGT. CDR3 in DNA: TGTGCCAGCAGTGAATTCGCGGGATCCTACAATGAGCAGTTCTTC. As protein: CASSEFAGSYNEQFF.

This chain connects TRBV5-1 to TRBJ2-3; 10 nucleotides line up with TRBD2. Germline V gene sequence: CDR1 SGHRS, CDR2 YFSETQ. Losses at the gene ends were 4 bases for V and 6 bases for J; bases not matched to a gene: 8. The CDR3 covers 15 residues. The CDR3 DNA is TGCGCCAGCAGCAGAACTAGCGGGATTACGGATACGCAGTATTTT. It codes for CASSRTSGITDTQYF.

About this clone itself: With only one base between it and a far larger clone, this is likely a read error. The identical CDR3 is also encoded by other nucleotide sequences in the sample. The rearrangement links TRBV28 to TRBJ1-1; weak D call: TRBD1 (6 bases). Looked up from germline, CDR1 is MDHEN and CDR2 is SYDVKM. V was pared by 7 bases and J by 4 bases, with 19 bases between. This CDR3 contains 15 residues. CDR3 in amino acids: CASNTPFQGRTEAFF. The CDR3 DNA is TGTGCCAGCAATACCCCGTTCCAGGGGCGCACTGAAGCTTTCTTT.

V and J are TRBV28 and TRBJ2-7; TRBD2 matches 8 bases. CDR3 length: 16 residues. Germline loops: CDR1 MDHEN, CDR2 SYDVKM. Trimming took 5 bases from V and 5 from J; bases not matched to a gene: 14. CDR3 nucleotide sequence: TGTGCCAGCAGTCTGCCCCCCTTAGCGGGGAGGAACGAGCAGTACTTC. This gives the protein CASSLPPLAGRNEQYF. Supplemented by reference TRBV28 and TRBJ2-7, the full variable domain reads DVKVTQSSRYLVKRTGEKVFLECVQDMDHENMFWYRQDPGLGLRLIYFSYDVKMKEKGDIPEGYSVSREKKERFSLILESASTNQTSMYLCASSLPPLAGRNEQYFGPGTRLTVT.

The genes are TRBV6-6 and TRBJ2-5; D may be TRBD1 or TRBD2 (6 bases each). The CDR3 has 14 residues. Germline V gene data show CDR1 as MNHNY and CDR2 as SVGAGI (reference sequence). Trimming pared 2 bases from V and 3 bases from J, leaving 10 bases between. CDR3 protein: CASSYEGGKETQYF. CDR3 bases: TGTGCCAGCAGTTACGAGGGGGGAAAAGAGACCCAGTACTTC.

The sample holds one count of this clone. This chain joins TRBV5-1 and TRBJ1-2; maybe TRBD1 (6 bases). Germline V gives CDR1 SGHRS, CDR2 YFSETQ. The V end lost 5 bases, the J end lost 0 bases, and 17 bases lay between the germline ends. The CDR3 is 16 residues long. CDR3 amino acids: CASRDRGGSANYGYTF. The CDR3 DNA reads TGCGCCAGCAGGGATAGGGGGGGCTCGGCTAACTATGGCTACACCTTC.

In its sample, this clone was seen once. The CDR3 region has the DNA TGTGCCAGTACCCAACGATGGACAGGGAGTAAAGAGACCCAGTACTTC. It translates to CASTQRWTGSKETQYF. V usage is TRBV19 and J usage is TRBJ2-5, with 8 positions matching TRBD1. The length of the CDR3 is 16 residues. From germline, CDR1 is LNHDA and CDR2 SQIVND (reference sequence). The trim removed 7 bases at V and 3 bases at J, leaving 13 bases unmatched.

This sequence joins TRBV7-2 and TRBJ2-1; D ambiguous. The V gene's germline CDR1 is SGHTA and CDR2 FQGNSA. V lost 4 bases and J lost 8, with 15 bases in between. CDR3 length equals 14 residues. The CDR3 sequence: CASSSRTKGDEQFF. CDR3 nucleotide sequence: TGTGCCAGCAGCTCGCGGACGAAAGGCGATGAGCAGTTCTTC.

This rearrangement joins TRBV15 to TRBJ2-2, with a tentative D call TRBD1 (5 bases). CDR3 length: 13 amino acids. Germline CDR1 and CDR2: LNHNV and YYDKDF (reference sequence). Trimming left V 3 bases short and J 7 bases short, with 9 bases between. CDR3 protein: CATSREQVGELFF. CDR3 nucleotides: TGTGCCACCAGCAGGGAACAGGTCGGGGAGCTGTTTTTT.

This clone appeared a few times. J is TRBJ1-5 and V is TRBV6-5; D might be TRBD1 (5 bases). The germline gives CDR1 MNHEY, CDR2 SVGAGI. The germline V and J ends were trimmed by 5 bases and 4 bases, with 6 bases remaining between them. This CDR3 comprises 12 residues. The CDR3 loop reads CASSNRNQPQHF. Here the CDR3 DNA reads TGTGCCAGCAGTAACAGGAATCAGCCCCAGCATTTT.

The CDR3 DNA reads TGTGCCAGCAGTGAGACCCAGACGGAAGGCTACACCTTC. This gives the protein CASSETQTEGYTF. The V call is TRBV2, the J call TRBJ1-2; D is unclear. V was clipped by 3 bases and J by 8 bases, with 13 bases between them. CDR1 SNHLY and CDR2 FYNNEI come from the germline V gene. CDR3 length equals 13 residues. Full variable domain (missing parts from reference TRBV2 and TRBJ1-2): EPEVTQTPSHQVTQMGQEVILRCVPISNHLYFYWYRQILGQKVEFLVSFYNNEISEKSEIFDDQFSVERPDGSNFTLKIRSTKLEDSAMYFCASSETQTEGYTFGSGTRLTVV.